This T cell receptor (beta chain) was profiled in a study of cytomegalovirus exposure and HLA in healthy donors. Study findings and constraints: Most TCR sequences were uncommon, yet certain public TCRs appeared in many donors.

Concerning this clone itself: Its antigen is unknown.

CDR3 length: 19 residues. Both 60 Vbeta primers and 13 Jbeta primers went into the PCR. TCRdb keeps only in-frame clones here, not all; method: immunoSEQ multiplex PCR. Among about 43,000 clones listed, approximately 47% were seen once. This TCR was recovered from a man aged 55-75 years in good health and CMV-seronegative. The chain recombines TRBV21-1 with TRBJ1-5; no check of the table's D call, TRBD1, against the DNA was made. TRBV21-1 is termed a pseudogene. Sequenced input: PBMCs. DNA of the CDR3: TGTGCCAGCAGCAAATGGGCGGAGCGGGGACAGGGGAGAGGACAGCCCCAGCATTTT. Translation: CASSKWAERGQGRGQPQHF.